This T cell receptor (beta chain) comes out of a study of shared clonotypes between healthy human individuals. Measured with immunoSEQ multiplex PCR; TCRdb has only the in-frame clones, and not every one. The data contain about 2 million clones, about 95% of them singletons. V gave up 6 bases and J gave up 5 bases; unmatched junction bases: 10. This CDR3 has 15 amino acids. Germline V gene lookup returns CDR1 MNHEY and CDR2 SMNVEV (reference sequence). In the naive CD8 group, cells lacked CD45RO and were positively selected for CCR7, so terminally differentiated effector memory CD45RA+ cells were left out.

Sequencing was carried out using naive CD8+ T cells sorted from blood. This rearrangement joins TRBV27 to TRBJ2-7; 10 bases align to TRBD1. This TCR was sampled from a young man in good health. Here the CDR3 DNA reads TGTGCCAGCAGATCAACGGCAGACAGGGGGCACGAGCAGTACTTC. Encoded protein: CASRSTADRGHEQYF.